This TCR beta chain was recovered during a study of control samples from healthy donors and cancer patients. The assay was immunoSEQ multiplex PCR, and TCRdb's table has in-frame clones only and misses some. Here the sample spans tens of thousands of clones, 93% being singletons. This clonotype was obtained from a woman between 50 and 59 years old with head and neck cancer. Specimen: PBMCs.

CDR3 bases: TGTGCCAGCTCCCCGGACAGGGGAAATTCACCCCTCCACTTT. Translating it yields CASSPDRGNSPLHF. The J gene is TRBJ1-6, the V gene TRBV18, with 9 positions matching TRBD1. From germline, CDR1 is KGHSH and CDR2 LQKENI. There are 14 residues in the CDR3. Trimming took 6 bases from V and 7 from J; bases not matched to a gene: 4.